The 9 T cell receptor beta chains presented below share a single source sample, sequenced in a study of response to subunit inactivated influenza vaccine. TCRdb reprocessed the RT-PCR reads via MiXCR and lists one record per CDR3 protein. The sample lists 500,000 to 700,000 distinct CDR3 sequences, around 25% occurring once. These data were also reused for a study on T cells expressing NK-cell markers. That paper notes: TCR beta cDNA was generated via 5'RACE template switching incorporating UMIs.

This specimen consisted of CD4+ T cells sorted from PBMCs, obtained approximately 12 days after vaccination. The receptors stem from a man aged 50-59 years who received an inactivated influenza vaccine.

There are a few counts of this clonotype. The J gene is TRBJ2-1, the V gene TRBV7-9; TRBD1 aligns across 11 bases. The germline CDR1 and CDR2 sequences are SEHNR and FQNEAQ (reference sequence). The junction had 5 bases not matched to a gene; V was cut back by 5 bases and J by 5 bases. CDR3 length equals 15 residues. CDR3 nucleotide sequence: TGTGCCAGCAGCATAGGACAGGGGGCGGACAATGAGCAGTTCTTC. Its translation: CASSIGQGADNEQFF.

This clonotype was found once. The chain employs TRBV20-1 and TRBJ2-5; D perhaps matches TRBD2 (5 bases). Germline V CDR1 and CDR2: DFQATT, SNEGSKA (reference sequence). V was trimmed by 3 bases and J by 0 bases, leaving 17 bases between them. CDR3 length: 16 residues. CDR3 sequence (DNA): TGCAGTGCTAGGGTCCTCAGCGGTTCGTACCAAGAGACCCAGTACTTC. Translation: CSARVLSGSYQETQYF.

This clonotype was observed a handful of times. The rearrangement uses TRBV28 and TRBJ2-3; 8 nucleotides agree with TRBD2. This CDR3 comprises 16 residues. The germline V gene encodes CDR1 MDHEN and CDR2 SYDVKM. J lost 6 bases, V lost 5 bases, and 13 bases had no gene match. The CDR3 DNA reads as TGTGCCAGCAGTGCTTGGAGAGCGGGAGAATTTGATACGCAGTATTTT. It translates to CASSAWRAGEFDTQYF.

The rearrangement uses TRBV4-3 and TRBJ2-3; TRBD2 aligns across 7 bases. The CDR3 runs 15 residues. The germline V gene has CDR1 LGHNA and CDR2 YSLEER. Trimming cost V 5 bases and J 5 bases; bases outside gene matches: 10. The CDR3 DNA reads TGCGCCAGCAGCTATAACGGGGGGAATGGAGATACGCAGTATTTT. Encoded protein: CASSYNGGNGDTQYF.

This clonotype was found a few times. V and J are TRBV12-3 or TRBV12-4 and TRBJ1-2; 10 nucleotides line up with TRBD1. V trimming: 5 bases; J trimming: 4 bases; junction bases outside the gene matches: 1. This CDR3 comprises 13 residues. The CDR3 DNA reads TGTGCCAGCAGTCGGACAGGGGGCTATGGCTACACCTTC. As protein: CASSRTGGYGYTF.

The count of this clonotype is one. The chain joins TRBV20-1 to TRBJ1-4; D unclear. V was shortened by 3 bases and J by 15 bases, with 14 bases between the two germline ends. The CDR3 has 11 residues. The germline gives CDR1 DFQATT, CDR2 SNEGSKA (reference sequence). For the CDR3, the DNA is TGCAGTGCTAGCTTTTCCCGCGGGTTGTTTTTT. This encodes CSASFSRGLFF.

This sequence joins TRBV5-6 and TRBJ2-3; 9 bases fit TRBD2. Per the germline V gene, CDR1 is SGHDT and CDR2 is YYEEEE. Trimming removed 7 bases from V and 6 bases from J; junction bases left unmatched: 9. This CDR3 spans 14 amino acids. The CDR3 loop is CASRAGLASDTQYF. In DNA form, the CDR3 reads TGTGCCAGCCGCGCGGGACTAGCCTCCGATACGCAGTATTTT.

The chain joins TRBV19 to TRBJ2-7, with D perhaps TRBD1 (6 bases). Between the trimmed V and J ends, which lost 4 bases and 2 bases, there was a span of 15 bases. Germline V gene data show CDR1 as LNHDA and CDR2 as SQIVND (reference sequence). The CDR3 is 15 amino acids. CDR3 bases: TGTGCCAGTAGTACCGTATGGGACAACACCTACGAGCAGTACTTC. Translated, it gives CASSTVWDNTYEQYF.

This clonotype was seen a handful of times. V usage is TRBV11-2 and J usage is TRBJ2-3, with D perhaps matching TRBD1 or TRBD2 (5 bases each). V was clipped by 6 bases and J by 6 bases, with 19 bases between them. The germline V gene encodes CDR1 SGHAT and CDR2 FQNNGV. The CDR3 covers 15 residues. CDR3: CASRQRGASMDTQYF. CDR3 coding DNA: TGTGCCAGCAGGCAACGAGGGGCTAGCATGGATACGCAGTATTTT.